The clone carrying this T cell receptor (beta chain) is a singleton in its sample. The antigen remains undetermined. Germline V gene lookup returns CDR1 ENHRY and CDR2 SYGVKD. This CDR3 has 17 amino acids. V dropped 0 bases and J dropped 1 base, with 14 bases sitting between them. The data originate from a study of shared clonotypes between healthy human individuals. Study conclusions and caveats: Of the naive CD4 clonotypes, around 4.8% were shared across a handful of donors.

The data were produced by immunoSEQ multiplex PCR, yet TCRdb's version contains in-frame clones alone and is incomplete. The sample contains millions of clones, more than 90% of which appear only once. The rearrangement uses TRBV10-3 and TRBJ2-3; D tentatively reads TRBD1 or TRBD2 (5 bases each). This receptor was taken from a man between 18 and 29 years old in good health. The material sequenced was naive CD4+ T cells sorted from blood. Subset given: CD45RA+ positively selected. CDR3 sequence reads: CAISESMGVTGTDTQYF. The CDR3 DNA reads TGTGCCATCAGTGAGTCGATGGGGGTCACGGGCACAGATACGCAGTATTTT.